Following are 18 T cell receptor beta chains from one sample sequenced in a study of blood T cell repertoires in COVID-19. Assay: immunoSEQ multiplex PCR; the TCRdb copy retains only in-frame clones and omits some. The table includes around 200,000 clones, approximately 84% detected once. The specimen was peripheral blood. These TCRs come from a woman older than 75 with acute or convalescent COVID-19.

The V call is TRBV18, the J call TRBJ1-1; tentative D call: TRBD1 (5 bases). Germline V lookup: CDR1 KGHSH, CDR2 LQKENI. The V end lost 6 bases, the J end lost 2 bases, and 16 bases lay between the germline ends. The CDR3 spans 15 residues. The CDR3 spells CASSWVAGGNTEAFF. In nucleotides, the CDR3 is TGTGCCAGCTCCTGGGTTGCGGGGGGAAACACTGAAGCTTTCTTT.

In DNA, the CDR3 is TGTGCCAGCAGCTTGGGACTAGCGGGAGTGGGCCGGTGGTCCCCCGGGGAGCTGTTTTTT. Amino acids: CASSLGLAGVGRWSPGELFF. The V and J genes are TRBV7-8 and TRBJ2-2, with TRBD2 matching over 14 bases. Looked up from germline, CDR1 is SGHVS and CDR2 is FQNEAQ. The V and J ends lost 3 bases and 6 bases, in that order; junction bases with no gene match: 15. The CDR3 extends over 20 amino acids.

In its sample, this clone was seen a few times. The chain uses TRBV6-5 and TRBJ2-1; 10 nucleotides match TRBD2. The CDR3 spans 15 residues. From germline, CDR1 is MNHEY and CDR2 SVGAGI. V was clipped by 6 bases and J by 7 bases; unmatched bases: 9. The DNA for the CDR3 is TGTGCCAGCAGCTCAGCGGGAGGGCCGAAAAATGAGCAGTTCTTC. As protein: CASSSAGGPKNEQFF.

This sequence joins TRBV27 and TRBJ1-6, with TRBD1 matching over 7 bases. Germline CDR1 reads MNHEY; CDR2 reads SMNVEV (reference sequence). There are 15 residues in the CDR3. The junction had 6 bases not matched to a gene; V was cut back by 1 base and J by 9 bases. CDR3 nucleotides: TGTGCCAGCAGTTTATGGGACAGTCACTCTTCACCCCTCCACTTT. Translating it yields CASSLWDSHSSPLHF.

This rearrangement joins TRBV6-5 to TRBJ1-5; D may be TRBD1 (6 bases). Trimming cost V 6 bases and J 4 bases, with 16 bases left between them. There are 15 residues in the CDR3. Germline V CDR1 and CDR2: MNHEY, SVGAGI. The CDR3 here is CASSLVSTGNQPQHF. CDR3 DNA sequence: TGTGCCAGCAGCTTGGTCTCAACAGGGAATCAGCCCCAGCATTTT.

This rearrangement joins TRBV5-1 to TRBJ1-6; D is unresolved. This CDR3 contains 14 residues. Trimming cost V 7 bases and J 5 bases, with 13 bases left between them. CDR1 and CDR2 from the germline V gene are SGHRS and YFSETQ. CDR3 DNA: TGCGCCAGCGGCGGGGAGCCGGATAATTCACCCCTCCACTTT. Protein product: CASGGEPDNSPLHF.

In its sample, this clone was seen once. This chain joins TRBV28 and TRBJ2-1; TRBD2 agrees at 10 bases. J gave up 10 bases and V 2 bases, and 8 bases lay outside the gene matches. The germline V gene has CDR1 MDHEN and CDR2 SYDVKM. This CDR3 is 15 amino acids long. CDR3 nucleotide sequence: TGTGCCAGCAGTTTACCACCGGGACTAGCGAGGGAGCAGTTCTTC. Protein sequence: CASSLPPGLAREQFF.

The rearrangement uses TRBV11-2 and TRBJ1-4; 7 bases match TRBD1. Unmatched junction bases numbered 14, after V lost 5 bases and J lost 8 bases. Germline V gene sequence: CDR1 SGHAT, CDR2 FQNNGV. The CDR3 loop spans 16 amino acids. CDR3 loop: CASSPVGGTGKEKLFF. The CDR3 DNA reads TGTGCCAGCAGCCCGGTAGGGGGCACAGGGAAAGAAAAACTGTTTTTT.

This chain connects TRBV15 to TRBJ2-1; 9 bases are shared with TRBD2. The CDR3 has 14 amino acids. The V and J ends lost 1 base and 9 bases, in that order; junction bases with no gene match: 4. Germline V CDR1 and CDR2: LNHNV, YYDKDF (reference sequence). The CDR3 region is CATSRGLAGPEQFF. The CDR3 nucleotides are TGTGCCACCAGCAGAGGTCTAGCGGGACCTGAGCAGTTCTTC.

The chain recombines TRBV6-6 with TRBJ2-5; the D gene is possibly TRBD2 (6 bases). Per germline, CDR1 MNHNY and CDR2 SVGAGI (reference sequence). Trimming removed 8 bases at V and 5 bases at J, with 15 bases between. This CDR3 spans 13 amino acids. As DNA, the CDR3 is TGTGCCAGCTCGGGAGCTACGTTGGAGACCCAGTACTTC. It yields the protein CASSGATLETQYF.

V gene TRBV7-8 combines with J gene TRBJ1-2, with D perhaps TRBD1 (5 bases). Per the germline V gene, CDR1 is SGHVS and CDR2 is FQNEAQ. Trimming removed 4 bases from V and 7 bases from J, with 16 bases in between. This CDR3 is built from 14 residues. The CDR3 DNA reads as TGTGCCAGCAGCTACTCCAGGGTATCCAGTGGCTACACCTTC. The encoded protein is CASSYSRVSSGYTF.

This clone was detected once. The chain is built from TRBV7-2 and TRBJ1-6, with 7 bases identical to TRBD1. The CDR3 has 16 residues. The germline V gene has CDR1 SGHTA and CDR2 FQGNSA. Trimming removed 1 base from V and 7 bases from J; junction bases left unmatched: 7. CDR3 sequence (DNA): TGTGCCAGCAGCTTAGTTATGAGACAGGGAAATTCACCCCTCCACTTT. Amino acid sequence: CASSLVMRQGNSPLHF.

The V call is TRBV6-5, the J call TRBJ2-3; maybe TRBD2 (6 bases). V gave up 2 bases and J gave up 2 bases, with 11 bases separating them. CDR3 size: 15 residues. The germline CDR1 and CDR2 sequences are MNHEY and SVGAGI. CDR3 loop: CASSYKRVDTDTQYF. DNA of the CDR3: TGTGCCAGCAGTTACAAGCGGGTGGACACAGATACGCAGTATTTT.

The CDR3 bases are TGTGCCACCAGTGGCTTTCCGGGCAGCGGGTATGGCTACACCTTC. Protein sequence: CATSGFPGSGYGYTF. V usage is TRBV24-1 and J usage is TRBJ1-2; D is unresolved. There are 15 residues in the CDR3. Per the germline V gene, CDR1 is KGHDR and CDR2 is SFDVKD. V lost 5 bases, J lost 5 bases, and 17 bases lay in between.

The chain couples TRBV27 to TRBJ1-5, with 7 bases lining up with TRBD1. Germline V lookup: CDR1 MNHEY, CDR2 SMNVEV (reference sequence). There are 17 residues in the CDR3. J gave up 1 base and V 2 bases, and 8 bases lay outside the gene matches. The CDR3 region is CASSLRGQGESNQPQHF. DNA for the CDR3: TGTGCCAGCAGTTTAAGGGGCCAGGGGGAGAGCAATCAGCCCCAGCATTTT.

The V gene is TRBV7-9, the J gene TRBJ2-1; TRBD2 agrees at 7 bases. The CDR3 consists of 17 residues. The junction had 13 bases not matched to a gene; V was cut back by 2 bases and J by 6 bases. Germline values: CDR1 SEHNR, CDR2 FQNEAQ (reference sequence). CDR3 sequence (DNA): TGTGCCAGCAGCTTACTTTCTAGCGGCCGGAGGGGCAATGAGCAGTTCTTC. Protein product: CASSLLSSGRRGNEQFF.

The chain carries TRBV5-1 and TRBJ1-1; TRBD1 is a possible D gene (5 bases). CDR3 length equals 14 residues. The ends were cut back, 9 bases at V and 6 bases at J, with 21 bases in the middle. Germline CDR1 and CDR2: SGHRS and YFSETQ. The CDR3 DNA reads TGCGCCAACCCGGACAAGGCCCGAACCGCTGAAGCTTTCTTT. It translates to CANPDKARTAEAFF.

This chain uses TRBV4-1 with TRBJ1-2, with D unresolved. This CDR3 region has 13 residues. V shed 4 bases and J shed 2 bases, with 8 bases lying between them. Germline V lookup: CDR1 MGHRA, CDR2 YSYEKL. CDR3 amino acids: CASSRDMNYGYTF. CDR3 nucleotides: TGCGCCAGCAGCCGAGACATGAACTATGGCTACACCTTC.